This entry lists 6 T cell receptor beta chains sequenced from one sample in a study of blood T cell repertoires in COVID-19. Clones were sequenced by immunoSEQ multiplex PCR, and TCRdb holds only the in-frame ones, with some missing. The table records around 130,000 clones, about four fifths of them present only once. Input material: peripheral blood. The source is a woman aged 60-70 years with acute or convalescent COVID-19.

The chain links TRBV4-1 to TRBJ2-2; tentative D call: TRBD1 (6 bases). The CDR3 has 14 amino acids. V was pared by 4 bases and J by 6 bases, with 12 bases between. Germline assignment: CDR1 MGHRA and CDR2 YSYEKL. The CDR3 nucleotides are TGCGCCAGCAGCCCCGCGACAGGAGCCGGGGAGCTGTTTTTT. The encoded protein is CASSPATGAGELFF.

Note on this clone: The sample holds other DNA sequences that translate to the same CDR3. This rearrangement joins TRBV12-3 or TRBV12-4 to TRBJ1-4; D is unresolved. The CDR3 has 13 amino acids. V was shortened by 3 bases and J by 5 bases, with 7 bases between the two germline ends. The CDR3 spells CASSFSGNEKLFF. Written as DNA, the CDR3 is TGTGCCAGCAGTTTTTCCGGGAATGAAAAACTGTTTTTT.

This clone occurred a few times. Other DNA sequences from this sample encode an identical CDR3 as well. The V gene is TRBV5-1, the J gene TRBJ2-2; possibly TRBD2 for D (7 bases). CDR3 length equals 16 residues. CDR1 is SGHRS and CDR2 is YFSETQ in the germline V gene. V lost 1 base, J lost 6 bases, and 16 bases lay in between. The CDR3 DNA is TGCGCCAGCAGCTTGCATGTGGGGGGGGCGGCCGGGGAGCTGTTTTTT. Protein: CASSLHVGGAAGELFF.

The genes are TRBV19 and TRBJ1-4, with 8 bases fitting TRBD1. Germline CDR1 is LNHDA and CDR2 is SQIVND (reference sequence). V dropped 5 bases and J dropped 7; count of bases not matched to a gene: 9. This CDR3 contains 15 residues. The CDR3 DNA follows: TGTGCCAGTAGTCCGGGGGGCAGGGGGCCTGAAAAACTGTTTTTT. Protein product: CASSPGGRGPEKLFF.

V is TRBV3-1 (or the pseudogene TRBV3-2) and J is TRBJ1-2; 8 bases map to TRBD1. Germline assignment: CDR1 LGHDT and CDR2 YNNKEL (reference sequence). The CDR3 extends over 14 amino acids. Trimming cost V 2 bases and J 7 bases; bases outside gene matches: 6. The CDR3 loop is CASSQWTGISGYTF. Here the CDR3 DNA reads TGTGCCAGCAGCCAATGGACAGGGATCTCTGGCTACACCTTC.

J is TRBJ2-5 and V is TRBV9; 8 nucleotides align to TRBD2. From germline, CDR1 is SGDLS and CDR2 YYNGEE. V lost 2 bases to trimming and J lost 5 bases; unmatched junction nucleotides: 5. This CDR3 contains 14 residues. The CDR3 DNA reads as TGTGCCAGCAGCGTGTTTAGCGGGGTGGAGACCCAGTACTTC. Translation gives CASSVFSGVETQYF.